One sample yielded the 13 T cell receptor beta chains listed below, sequenced in a study of cytomegalovirus exposure and HLA in healthy donors. Amplification used 60 Vbeta primers and 13 Jbeta primers. Generated by immunoSEQ multiplex PCR, the TCRdb table keeps only in-frame clones and is missing some. Of approximately 110,000 clones listed, around 78% are singletons. Sequences were obtained from PBMCs. The receptors here all came from a man between 40 and 49 years old in good health and CMV-seronegative.

This chain connects TRBV7-3 to TRBJ2-3; TRBD2 is a possible D gene (6 bases). V lost 1 base, J lost 9 bases, and 11 bases lay in between. The CDR3 extends over 13 amino acids. Germline V CDR1 and CDR2: SGHTA, FQGTGA. The CDR3, as DNA: TGTGCCAGCAGCTTAAGCAGGAGGGACACGCAGTATTTT. Translated: CASSLSRRDTQYF.

V and J are TRBV7-9 and TRBJ2-3; 14 bases are shared with TRBD2. The CDR3 is 17 amino acids. The V gene end was trimmed by 5 bases and the J gene end by 2 bases; junction bases not matched to a gene: 6. Germline V gene data show CDR1 as SEHNR and CDR2 as FQNEAQ (reference sequence). CDR3 nucleotides: TGTGCCAGCAGCCGGACTAGCGGGGGGTCATTCACAGATACGCAGTATTTT. Translating it yields CASSRTSGGSFTDTQYF. Combining the CDR3 with reference TRBV7-9 and TRBJ2-3 gives the whole variable domain DTGVSQNPRHKITKRGQNVTFRCDPISEHNRLYWYRQTLGQGPEFLTYFQNEAQLEKSRLLSDRFSAERPKGSFSTLEIQRTEQGDSAMYLCASSRTSGGSFTDTQYFGPGTRLTVL.

V gene TRBV5-1 combines with J gene TRBJ1-1, with TRBD1 matching 8 bases. Trimming took 1 base from V and 9 from J; bases not matched to a gene: 8. This CDR3 has 14 amino acids. Germline V gene sequence: CDR1 SGHRS, CDR2 YFSETQ. CDR3 region: CASSLLTGDLKAFF. CDR3 in DNA: TGCGCCAGCAGCTTGCTGACAGGGGATTTGAAAGCTTTCTTT.

This chain uses TRBV9 with TRBJ1-4; 8 bases map to TRBD1. V lost 3 bases to trimming and J lost 3 bases; unmatched junction nucleotides: 7. This CDR3 has 16 amino acids. Germline V gene lookup returns CDR1 SGDLS and CDR2 YYNGEE. CDR3 coding DNA: TGTGCCAGCAGCGACGACAGGGGCTCGTCTAATGAAAAACTGTTTTTT. This encodes CASSDDRGSSNEKLFF.

Here the CDR3 DNA reads TGTGCCAGCACGGGACTCACCGCCTACGAGCAGTACTTC. Protein product: CASTGLTAYEQYF. The V call is TRBV2, the J call TRBJ2-7, with D possibly being TRBD2 (6 bases). The CDR3 is 13 residues long. In germline, CDR1 is SNHLY, CDR2 FYNNEI. The ends were cut back, 7 bases at V and 2 bases at J, with 12 bases in the middle.

A single count supports this clone. The chain links TRBV7-9 to TRBJ1-5; a weak D match, TRBD1 (5 bases). Trimming stripped 5 bases from V and 6 bases from J, with 11 bases between. CDR1 is SEHNR, CDR2 FQNEAQ, per germline (reference sequence). The CDR3 extends over 13 amino acids. CDR3 loop: CASSVQGSQPQHF. The DNA of the CDR3 is TGTGCCAGCAGCGTCCAGGGAAGTCAGCCCCAGCATTTT.

V gene TRBV27 combines with J gene TRBJ1-4, with 7 bases fitting TRBD1. The CDR3 is 15 amino acids. From germline, CDR1 is MNHEY and CDR2 SMNVEV (reference sequence). V dropped 8 bases and J dropped 8; count of bases not matched to a gene: 14. In nucleotides, the CDR3 is TGTGCCAGCGTAAGTCTACAGGGGAGTCGAGAAAAACTGTTTTTT. The encoded protein is CASVSLQGSREKLFF.

This clone was picked up one time. The chain's CDR3 is CASSRNNPPNEQFF. CDR3 sequence (DNA): TGTGCCAGCAGCCGCAACAACCCCCCCAATGAGCAGTTCTTC. The V and J genes are TRBV6-5 and TRBJ2-1; D gene ambiguous. The CDR3 length is 14 residues. CDR1 and CDR2 from the germline V gene are MNHEY and SVGAGI. Trimming shortened V by 6 bases and J by 6 bases, and 15 bases separated the two germline ends.

The chain is built from TRBV28 and TRBJ2-5; tentative D call: TRBD2 (7 bases). Germline V gives CDR1 MDHEN, CDR2 SYDVKM. Trimming stripped 2 bases from V and 7 bases from J, with 20 bases between. There are 16 residues in the CDR3. The CDR3, as DNA: TGTGCCAGCAGTTTAGGGTCCCGGGGGGCTCAGGGGACCCAGTACTTC. It yields the protein CASSLGSRGAQGTQYF. Full variable domain (rest looked up from reference TRBV28 and TRBJ2-5): DVKVTQSSRYLVKRTGEKVFLECVQDMDHENMFWYRQDPGLGLRLIYFSYDVKMKEKGDIPEGYSVSREKKERFSLILESASTNQTSMYLCASSLGSRGAQGTQYFGPGTRLLVL.

The genes are TRBV7-8 and TRBJ1-5; D is uncertain. This CDR3 is 18 amino acids long. CDR1 is SGHVS, CDR2 FQNEAQ, per germline. The V end was cut by 0 bases, the J end by 3 bases, with 18 bases between. CDR3 sequence: CASSLALIVGQFNQPQHF. The CDR3 DNA reads TGTGCCAGCAGCTTAGCGCTAATTGTTGGGCAGTTCAATCAGCCCCAGCATTTT.

The gene calls are TRBV27 and TRBJ1-2; 11 bases are a match to TRBD1. V shed 6 bases, J shed 7 bases, and the junction held 4 bases outside the gene matches. Germline assignment: CDR1 MNHEY and CDR2 SMNVEV (reference sequence). The CDR3 totals 13 residues. As DNA, the CDR3 is TGTGCCAGCAGCGGACAGGGGGCTCTTGGCTACACCTTC. It specifies CASSGQGALGYTF.

V usage is TRBV28 and J usage is TRBJ1-1, with D tentatively TRBD1 (5 bases). Germline values: CDR1 MDHEN, CDR2 SYDVKM. CDR3 length: 14 residues. V was pared by 6 bases and J by 5 bases, with 16 bases between. CDR3 bases: TGTGCCAGCAGACCAACAGGCGGGGGGACTGAAGCTTTCTTT. This sequence encodes CASRPTGGGTEAFF.

The chain carries TRBV5-4 and TRBJ2-6, with D uncertain. In germline, CDR1 is SGHNT, CDR2 YYREEE (reference sequence). V lost 0 bases and J lost 4, with 8 bases in between. The CDR3 is made up of 15 amino acids. Here the CDR3 reads CASSLGSGGANVLTF. The CDR3 bases are TGTGCCAGCAGCTTGGGTTCCGGGGGGGCCAACGTCCTGACTTTC.